This passage covers 21 T cell receptor beta chains from one sample sequenced in a study of shared T cell receptors in the human thymus. Repertoires were generated with immunoSEQ multiplex PCR, while TCRdb's copy carries only in-frame clones and drops some. This sample yields 700,000 or so clones, of which over 75% are seen a single time; approximately 0.01% belongs to the top ten. This sample was shared with a second study, whose subject was human thymus T cells.

Source material: thymocytes. These TCRs come from a girl under three years old with a congenital heart defect.

The chain recombines TRBV5-6 with TRBJ1-2, with D maybe TRBD1 (5 bases). CDR1 is SGHDT and CDR2 is YYEEEE in the germline V gene. The CDR3 length is 14 residues. V was trimmed by 2 bases and J by 6 bases, leaving 14 bases between them. This CDR3 reads CASSLMGPGDGYTF. The CDR3 nucleotides read TGTGCCAGCAGCTTAATGGGTCCGGGGGATGGCTACACCTTC.

This sequence joins TRBV5-1 and TRBJ1-1; weak D call: TRBD1 (5 bases). CDR1 and CDR2 (germline): SGHRS, YFSETQ. Trimming removed 4 bases from V and 1 base from J, with 14 bases in between. The CDR3 sequence is 15 residues long. The chain's CDR3 is CASSAPTGKNTEAFF. CDR3 sequence (DNA): TGCGCCAGCAGCGCGCCTACAGGAAAGAACACTGAAGCTTTCTTT.

V and J are TRBV7-9 and TRBJ2-4; D gene ambiguous. This CDR3 region has 15 residues. The ends were cut back, 1 base at V and 0 bases at J, with 7 bases in the middle. Germline loops: CDR1 SEHNR, CDR2 FQNEAQ (reference sequence). CDR3 sequence reads: CASSLEPLAKNIQYF. In DNA form, the CDR3 reads TGTGCCAGCAGCTTAGAGCCGTTAGCCAAAAACATTCAGTACTTC.

This clone was recorded a few times. Additional DNA sequences in this sample encode the identical CDR3. This chain connects TRBV5-4 to TRBJ2-5, with 8 positions matching TRBD2. Gene TRBJ2-7 matches the end of the DNA better, so the J call may be wrong. The CDR3 consists of 14 residues. Germline V lookup: CDR1 SGHNT, CDR2 YYREEE (reference sequence). DNA of the CDR3: TGTGCCAGCAGCTTGGGCGGGGGGTCCTACGAGCAGTACTTC. Protein product: CASSLGGGSYEQYF.

The chain combines TRBV18 with TRBJ2-1, with a possible D match to TRBD2 (5 bases). The V end lost 2 bases, the J end lost 2 bases, and 16 bases lay between the germline ends. Germline V CDR1 and CDR2: KGHSH, LQKENI. The CDR3 covers 17 residues. The CDR3 nucleotides are TGTGCCAGCTCACCATCTTGGCGGGTCCCCCCCTACAATGAGCAGTTCTTC. Translated: CASSPSWRVPPYNEQFF.

This chain links TRBV11-2 with TRBJ2-2; tentative D call: TRBD2 (6 bases). Between the trimmed V and J ends, which lost 2 bases and 2 bases, there was a span of 12 bases. Per the germline V gene, CDR1 is SGHAT and CDR2 is FQNNGV. The CDR3 extends over 16 amino acids. The CDR3 loop is CASSLYEDYNTGELFF. CDR3 sequence (DNA): TGTGCCAGCAGCTTATACGAGGACTATAACACCGGGGAGCTGTTTTTT.

The rearrangement joins TRBV11-2 to TRBJ2-3, with D uncertain. Trimming took 5 bases from V and 0 from J, leaving 15 bases between them. The CDR3 is 16 amino acids. Germline CDR1 is SGHAT and CDR2 is FQNNGV. The CDR3 nucleotides are TGTGCCAGCAGCCCAAGTAGCAGTCCTAGCACAGATACGCAGTATTTT. Its protein is CASSPSSSPSTDTQYF.

This clone has only one observation. The gene calls are TRBV11-2 and TRBJ1-6, with TRBD1 identical over 8 bases. Germline V lookup: CDR1 SGHAT, CDR2 FQNNGV. J was trimmed by 8 bases and V by 5 bases; bases with no gene match: 8. The CDR3 length is 15 residues. CDR3 nucleotide sequence: TGTGCCAGCAGCCATCCCGGGACAGGCGATTCACCCCTCCACTTT. This gives the protein CASSHPGTGDSPLHF.

The chain joins TRBV2 to TRBJ1-2; TRBD1 aligns across 7 bases. Germline CDR1 reads SNHLY; CDR2 reads FYNNEI. V dropped 6 bases and J dropped 6; count of bases not matched to a gene: 7. This CDR3 region has 13 residues. The CDR3 here is CASRGQERDGYTF. As DNA, the CDR3 is TGTGCCAGCAGAGGACAGGAAAGGGATGGCTACACCTTC.

The rearrangement uses TRBV2 and TRBJ1-2, with D possibly being TRBD1 (6 bases). Between the trimmed V and J ends, which lost 11 bases and 5 bases, there was a span of 27 bases. The length of the CDR3 is 16 residues. From germline, CDR1 is SNHLY and CDR2 FYNNEI. This CDR3 reads CAPWGGLHTFLYGYTF. CDR3 DNA: TGTGCCCCGTGGGGGGGGCTACATACCTTTTTGTATGGCTACACCTTC.

The chain carries TRBV29-1 and TRBJ2-5, with 8 bases lining up with TRBD2. Germline V gene data show CDR1 as SQVTM and CDR2 as ANQGSEA. Trimming at V came to 7 bases and at J to 5 bases, leaving 18 bases not matched to a gene. The CDR3 covers 16 residues. CDR3 region: CSAVVWHGGGLETQYF. Here the CDR3 DNA reads TGCAGCGCCGTGGTATGGCACGGCGGGGGGTTGGAGACCCAGTACTTC.

The rearrangement links TRBV5-6 to TRBJ2-1; D not certain. V gave up 0 bases and J gave up 0 bases, with 10 bases separating them. CDR3 length: 16 amino acids. CDR1 and CDR2 (germline): SGHDT, YYEEEE. The CDR3 bases are TGTGCCAGCAGCTTGGGTACTCTGAGCTCCTACAATGAGCAGTTCTTC. Its translation is CASSLGTLSSYNEQFF.

About this clone: A read error may produce the germline difference seen at one junction end. This same CDR3 is encoded by further DNA sequences in the sample. The gene calls are TRBV5-6 and TRBJ1-6; D unresolved. The CDR3 has 18 residues. Germline loops: CDR1 SGHDT, CDR2 YYEEEE. CDR3 sequence: CASSLWVSGSSYNSPLHF. DNA for the CDR3: TGTGCCAGCAGCTTGTGGGTCTCGGGGAGCTCCTATAATTCCCCCCTCCACTTT.

This chain uses TRBV5-1 with TRBJ1-2; D is ambiguous. The CDR3 runs to 14 residues. V was shortened by 2 bases and J by 0 bases, with 8 bases between the two germline ends. Germline V lookup: CDR1 SGHRS, CDR2 YFSETQ. CDR3 in DNA: TGCGCCAGCAGCTTTGTAACAGCTAACTATGGCTACACCTTC. It translates to CASSFVTANYGYTF.

The genes are TRBV28 and TRBJ2-7, with D perhaps matching TRBD2 (5 bases). Per the germline V gene, CDR1 is MDHEN and CDR2 is SYDVKM. V shed 5 bases and J shed 4 bases, with 6 bases lying between them. The CDR3 spans 11 residues. The DNA of the CDR3 is TGTGCCAGCAGTCGGGATTACGAGCAGTACTTC. Protein product: CASSRDYEQYF.

The rearrangement links TRBV10-3 to TRBJ2-1, with 8 bases aligning to TRBD2. Germline CDR1 reads ENHRY; CDR2 reads SYGVKD. CDR3 size: 15 residues. Germline trimming cut 3 bases from V and 2 bases from J; bases unmatched to any gene: 3. The CDR3 nucleotides are TGTGCCATCAGTGAATTGGGACTAGCCTACAATGAGCAGTTCTTC. It encodes CAISELGLAYNEQFF.

This sequence joins TRBV29-1 and TRBJ1-6, with no clear D. The CDR3 covers 13 residues. Trimming took 7 bases from V and 7 from J, leaving 14 bases between them. CDR1 and CDR2 (germline): SQVTM, ANQGSEA. CDR3 sequence: CSAKMRRNSPLHF. The CDR3 DNA reads as TGCAGCGCCAAGATGAGGCGGAATTCACCCCTCCACTTT.

This rearrangement joins TRBV7-6 to TRBJ2-1; no definite D call. CDR3 size: 17 residues. The ends were cut back, 5 bases at V and 4 bases at J, with 21 bases in the middle. Germline assignment: CDR1 SGHVS and CDR2 FNYEAQ. CDR3 sequence: CASSRGRIGAPYNEQFF. The CDR3 DNA reads as TGTGCCAGCAGCCGCGGTAGGATCGGAGCACCTTACAATGAGCAGTTCTTC.

This clone was found once. This CDR3 is CASSDEAGGQSGGELFF. The DNA of the CDR3 is TGTGCCAGCAGTGACGAGGCCGGGGGGCAATCCGGCGGGGAGCTGTTTTTT. The rearrangement links TRBV6-4 to TRBJ2-2; possibly TRBD2 for D (7 bases). Between the trimmed V and J ends, which lost 2 bases and 7 bases, there was a span of 20 bases. Germline V gene data show CDR1 as MRHNA and CDR2 as SNTAGT. This CDR3 has 17 amino acids.

This chain uses TRBV7-4 with TRBJ1-1; a possible D gene is TRBD1 (5 bases). This CDR3 has 14 amino acids. Germline assignment: CDR1 SGHVT and CDR2 SQSDAQ. Trimming took 10 bases from V and 0 from J, leaving 15 bases between them. CDR3 in DNA: TGTGCCACGCGAGACAGACCCATGAACACTGAAGCTTTCTTT. Encoded protein: CATRDRPMNTEAFF.

The chain is built from TRBV19 and TRBJ2-3; a possible D gene is TRBD2 (6 bases). The V and J ends lost 5 bases and 2 bases respectively, with 11 bases between them. Germline lookup yields CDR1 LNHDA and CDR2 SQIVND (reference sequence). This CDR3 is built from 14 residues. Written as DNA, the CDR3 is TGTGCCAGTAGTCCGGGAGCTTTCACAGATACGCAGTATTTT. It yields the protein CASSPGAFTDTQYF.